This section outlines one T cell receptor (beta chain) sequence together with its context. Per the germline V gene, CDR1 is LGHDT and CDR2 is YNNKEL (reference sequence). The CDR3 runs to 15 residues. Trimming took off 5 bases at V and 4 bases at J, with 15 bases between the two ends. The data derive from a study of blood T cell repertoires in COVID-19. The protocol was immunoSEQ multiplex PCR, while the TCRdb copy is restricted to in-frame clones and leaves out a portion. The sample holds around 200,000 clones, about 88% seen once. The TCR was taken from a woman aged 25-40 years who had been exposed to COVID-19. Sequenced material: PBMCs or T cells enriched from blood (not recorded which). The chain has TRBV3-1 (or the pseudogene TRBV3-2) and TRBJ1-3; a weak D match, TRBD1 (5 bases). The CDR3 bases are TGTGCCAGCAGCGGGGCCACCCTGAGCGGAAACACCATATATTTT. Encoded protein: CASSGATLSGNTIYF.